This T cell receptor (beta chain) derives from a study of CD8 T cells in Susac syndrome. Sequencing targeted TCR beta in T cells from blood (CD8+ and CD4+). Through negative isolation, CD4+ and CD8+ T cells were obtained, while TEMRA cells were enriched using FACS. RNA was extracted with the RNeasy kit, and a quantity of about 0.45 to 1 ug was reverse transcribed using random hexamers. TCRdb fed the immunoSEQ multiplex PCR reads into MiXCR, producing one record per CDR3 protein. The sample has about 90,000 distinct CDR3 sequences; 80% to 95% are singletons. There are 15 residues in the CDR3. Per the germline V gene, CDR1 is SGHRS and CDR2 is YFSETQ. V lost 4 bases, J lost 0 bases, and 11 bases lay in between.

This sequence originates from a human donor in good health. The gene calls are TRBV5-1 and TRBJ2-1, with D maybe TRBD1 (6 bases). Source material: CD8+ T cells from PBMCs. CDR3 sequence reads: CASSVTGSSYNEQFF. CDR3 DNA: TGCGCCAGCAGCGTCACAGGGAGCTCCTACAATGAGCAGTTCTTC.